The 15 T cell receptor beta chains below all came from one sample that was sequenced in a study of blood T cells in healthy people across ages. For the second PCR, which ran for about 6 to 11 cycles, a sample-barcoded 5' primer and a J-beta primer mix were used. TCRdb ran MiXCR on the 5' RACE reads and lists one entry per CDR3 protein. The sample records 1.5 million to 2 million distinct CDR3 sequences, approximately 50% being singletons. The sequencing input was blood. Receptors were obtained from a woman between 40 and 55 years old in good health.

The rearrangement links TRBV9 to TRBJ2-7, with D perhaps matching TRBD1 (5 bases). With the DNA end fitting TRBJ2-5 better, the J assignment may be wrong. The germline CDR1 and CDR2 sequences are SGDLS and YYNGEE. This CDR3 is built from 15 residues. CDR3 protein: CASSVATGQRETQYF. The CDR3 DNA is TGTGCCAGCAGCGTAGCCACAGGCCAGAGGGAGACCCAGTACTTC.

This clonotype was seen a few times. The V and J genes are TRBV5-1 and TRBJ2-7; D gene unclear. Between the trimmed V and J ends, which lost 4 bases and 4 bases, there was a span of 18 bases. From germline, CDR1 is SGHRS and CDR2 YFSETQ. This CDR3 has 15 amino acids. CDR3 protein: CASSLNGPPQYEQYF. The CDR3 nucleotides read TGCGCCAGCAGCCTAAATGGACCACCCCAATACGAGCAGTACTTC.

CDR3 region: CSARYSGGPPSGELFF. In DNA, the CDR3 is TGCAGTGCTAGATATAGCGGGGGGCCCCCCTCCGGGGAGCTGTTTTTT. The chain employs TRBV20-1 and TRBJ2-2; TRBD2 aligns across 10 bases. The CDR3 totals 16 residues. The V gene end was trimmed by 2 bases and the J gene end by 6 bases; junction bases not matched to a gene: 9. CDR1 is DFQATT and CDR2 is SNEGSKA in the germline V gene (reference sequence).

This clonotype was observed many times. DNA of the CDR3: TGTGCCAGCGGTGTGTCTGGGGCCAACGTCCTGACTTTC. Amino acids: CASGVSGANVLTF. The rearrangement uses TRBV11-2 and TRBJ2-6; D gene unclear. Trimming left V 8 bases short and J 1 base short, with 6 bases between. CDR1 SGHAT and CDR2 FQNNGV come from the germline V gene. This CDR3 region has 13 residues.

V gene TRBV2 combines with J gene TRBJ1-4; D is ambiguous. There are 13 residues in the CDR3. The germline V gene has CDR1 SNHLY and CDR2 FYNNEI. V dropped 9 bases and J dropped 7 bases, with 15 bases sitting between them. CDR3 loop: CASEALRGEKLFF. CDR3 DNA sequence: TGTGCCAGTGAGGCCCTCCGGGGTGAAAAACTGTTTTTT.

The chain joins TRBV12-3 or TRBV12-4 to TRBJ2-5; D possibly matches TRBD1 or TRBD2 (5 bases each). The CDR3 covers 14 residues. Trimming pared 8 bases from V and 4 bases from J, leaving 17 bases between. In DNA, the CDR3 is TGTGCCAGCCGGCCCGGGACGGAGGTAGAGACCCAGTACTTC. Its translation is CASRPGTEVETQYF.

This clonotype has more than one count but fewer than ten. The chain links TRBV12-3 or TRBV12-4 to TRBJ2-6; D remains unclear. This CDR3 has 13 residues. Trimming stripped 7 bases from V and 4 bases from J, with 8 bases between. The CDR3 here is CASTQRGANVLTF. DNA of the CDR3: TGTGCCAGCACCCAGAGGGGGGCCAACGTCCTGACTTTC.

J is TRBJ2-7 and V is TRBV5-1; 15 nucleotides align to TRBD2. The CDR3 consists of 18 residues. Trimming cost V 0 bases and J 0 bases; bases outside gene matches: 4. CDR1 and CDR2 from the germline V gene are SGHRS and YFSETQ. The CDR3 region has the DNA TGCGCCAGCAGCTTGGCCGGGACTAGCGGGGGGCACTCCTACGAGCAGTACTTC. Its protein product is CASSLAGTSGGHSYEQYF.

The gene calls are TRBV20-1 and TRBJ1-2, with 7 bases lining up with TRBD1. V trimming: 6 bases; J trimming: 0 bases; junction bases outside the gene matches: 7. The length of the CDR3 is 14 residues. The germline V gene has CDR1 DFQATT and CDR2 SNEGSKA (reference sequence). The CDR3 DNA follows: TGCAGTGCCCATCGACAGGGATCTAACTATGGCTACACCTTC. It encodes CSAHRQGSNYGYTF.

This chain uses TRBV6-5 with TRBJ2-1, with a possible D match to TRBD2 (5 bases). The CDR3 contains 12 residues. The germline V gene has CDR1 MNHEY and CDR2 SVGAGI. The V gene lost 8 bases and the J gene lost 3 bases, with 8 bases spanning the gap. The CDR3 DNA reads as TGTGCCAGCCATGGGAGCTACAATGAGCAGTTCTTC. Residues: CASHGSYNEQFF.

The V and J genes are TRBV4-2 and TRBJ1-1; 10 bases line up with TRBD1. The CDR3 length is 15 residues. V lost 3 bases to trimming and J lost 10 bases; unmatched junction nucleotides: 11. The germline V gene has CDR1 LGHNA and CDR2 YNFKEQ. The CDR3: CASSHPGQGMSGAFF. The CDR3 DNA sequence: TGTGCCAGCAGCCATCCGGGACAGGGGATGTCAGGAGCTTTCTTT.

This clonotype came up a few times. This chain links TRBV4-3 with TRBJ2-1; D gene unclear. Trimming left V 0 bases short and J 7 bases short, with 16 bases between. This CDR3 is built from 16 residues. Germline V CDR1 and CDR2: LGHNA, YSLEER. The CDR3 loop is CASSQEWGGLGNEQFF. CDR3 nucleotides: TGCGCCAGCAGCCAAGAGTGGGGTGGTCTAGGGAATGAGCAGTTCTTC.

This chain links TRBV7-2 with TRBJ2-1, with D possibly matching TRBD2 (7 bases). The DNA end is more similar to TRBJ2-7, so the J call may be wrong. Germline loops: CDR1 SGHTA, CDR2 FQGNSA. The CDR3 has 17 amino acids. CDR3 DNA sequence: TGTGCCAGCGGCGGGGGCCCTAAATTAAGCTCCTACAATGAGCAGTACTTC. It translates to CASGGGPKLSSYNEQYF.

As DNA, the CDR3 is TGCAGCGTTGGTAGGGCGAAGGGACTCTCCTACGAGCAGTACTTC. Residues: CSVGRAKGLSYEQYF. The gene calls are TRBV29-1 and TRBJ2-7; possible D gene TRBD2, 6 bases. Looked up from germline, CDR1 is SQVTM and CDR2 is ANQGSEA. The V end was cut by 4 bases, the J end by 0 bases, with 16 bases between. The CDR3 totals 15 residues.

This chain connects TRBV2 to TRBJ1-1; no clear D. Germline CDR1 and CDR2: SNHLY and FYNNEI. The CDR3 consists of 13 residues. V lost 6 bases to trimming and J lost 1 base, with 9 bases between them. CDR3 DNA: TGTGCCAGCAGGGCGGACTCGAACACTGAAGCTTTCTTT. Encoded protein: CASRADSNTEAFF.